This T cell receptor (beta chain) was sequenced in a study of vaccination and CD4 T cells after COVID-19. Study-level background: Cells were stimulated with overlapping spike peptides from SARS-CoV-2, HCoV-NL63, HCoV-OC43 and HCoV-229E. Findings and limits, study-wide: Among convalescent patients, a median about 84% of reactive clones emerged only after vaccination. Spike mono-reactivity was evident in 304 of the 307 vaccine-specific clones derived from convalescent patients.

Trimming removed 4 bases from V and 4 bases from J, with 13 bases in between. The CDR3 is made up of 15 amino acids. Germline lookup yields CDR1 KGHDR and CDR2 SFDVKD. The assay that was used to sequence DNA from cultured CD4+ T cells was the Oncomine TCR Beta short-read assay. Each CDR3 protein gets one entry after TCRdb re-called the PCR reads with MiXCR. The sample yields 6,600 or so distinct CDR3 sequences, approximately 40% seen once. The treatment: roughly ten-day PBMC culture with coronavirus spike peptide pools or control peptides (ViraFEST assay). Researchers collected the unexposed donor's CD4+ T cells before the COVID-19 pandemic (2011-2018). At days 3 and 7, half the medium was exchanged for fresh IL-2 medium. This clonotype has only a few counts. Its antigen is unidentified.

The material sequenced was CD4+ T cells from blood, cultured in vitro. The chain carries TRBV24-1 and TRBJ2-1, with D tentatively TRBD1 (5 bases). The sequence derives from a human donor in good health. The CDR3 here is CATSDPSTAYNEQFF. CDR3 nucleotide sequence: TGTGCCACCAGTGACCCTTCGACAGCTTACAATGAGCAGTTCTTC.